This T cell receptor beta chain was recorded in a study of chemoradiotherapy in HPV16-positive cancers. Study-wide findings and caveats: Only two HPV16-positive patients supplied the functional HPV-specificity definition.

Data came from immunoSEQ multiplex PCR; TCRdb stores just in-frame clones and leaves some out. The data contain 40,000 or so clones, more than 75% of them singletons. The ends were cut back, 1 base at V and 5 bases at J, with 9 bases in the middle. Germline V gene lookup returns CDR1 SGHRS and CDR2 YFSETQ. The CDR3 spans 13 residues. About this clone itself: Its antigen is still unknown.

The chain employs TRBV5-1 and TRBJ2-5; D is unresolved. The origin of this receptor is a human donor with HPV-associated anogenital cancer. The sequencing used blood, collected from a patient who underwent chemoradiotherapy. CDR3 residues: CASSLTPPETQYF. In nucleotides, the CDR3 is TGCGCCAGCAGCTTGACCCCCCCTGAGACCCAGTACTTC.